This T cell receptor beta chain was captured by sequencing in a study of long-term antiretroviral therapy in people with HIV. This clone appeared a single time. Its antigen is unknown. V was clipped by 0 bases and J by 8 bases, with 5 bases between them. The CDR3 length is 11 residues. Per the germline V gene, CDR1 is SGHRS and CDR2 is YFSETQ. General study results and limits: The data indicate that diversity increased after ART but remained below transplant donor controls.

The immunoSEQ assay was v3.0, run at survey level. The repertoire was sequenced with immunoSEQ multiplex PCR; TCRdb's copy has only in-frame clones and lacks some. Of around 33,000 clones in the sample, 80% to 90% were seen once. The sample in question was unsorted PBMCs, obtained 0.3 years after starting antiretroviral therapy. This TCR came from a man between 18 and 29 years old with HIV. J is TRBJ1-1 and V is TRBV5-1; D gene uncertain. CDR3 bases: TGCGCCAGCAGCTTGGACAGCGAAGCTTTCTTT. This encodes CASSLDSEAFF.